This TCR beta chain was sequenced for a study of T cells after yellow fever vaccination. Germline CDR1 GTSNPN, CDR2 SVGIG (reference sequence). There are 15 residues in the CDR3. The V end was cut by 1 base, the J end by 2 bases, with 15 bases between. This clonotype was picked up a small number of times. Its specificity is not known. Universal primer sites and UMIs were introduced during 5'RACE template-switching synthesis of TCR cDNA. TCRdb recomputed calls from the 5' RACE reads with MiXCR, one row per CDR3 protein. This sample carries hundreds of thousands of distinct CDR3 sequences, 13% of them seen once, and the ten largest clones take 11% to 15%. The study's findings and limits: Contamination of FACS-sorted repertoires by abundant clonotypes from the bulk population could occur. CD4 and CD8 compartments shared a small share of clonotypes.

The sample was PBMCs, taken on the day of the yellow fever booster vaccination. This rearrangement joins TRBV30 to TRBJ2-7; possible D gene TRBD2, 6 bases. The sequence was obtained from a man aged 30 to 45 who received the YFV17D yellow fever vaccine. The CDR3 DNA reads TGTGCCTGGAGTGATAGGGTAGCGGAACCCTACGAGCAGTACTTC. Amino acids: CAWSDRVAEPYEQYF.